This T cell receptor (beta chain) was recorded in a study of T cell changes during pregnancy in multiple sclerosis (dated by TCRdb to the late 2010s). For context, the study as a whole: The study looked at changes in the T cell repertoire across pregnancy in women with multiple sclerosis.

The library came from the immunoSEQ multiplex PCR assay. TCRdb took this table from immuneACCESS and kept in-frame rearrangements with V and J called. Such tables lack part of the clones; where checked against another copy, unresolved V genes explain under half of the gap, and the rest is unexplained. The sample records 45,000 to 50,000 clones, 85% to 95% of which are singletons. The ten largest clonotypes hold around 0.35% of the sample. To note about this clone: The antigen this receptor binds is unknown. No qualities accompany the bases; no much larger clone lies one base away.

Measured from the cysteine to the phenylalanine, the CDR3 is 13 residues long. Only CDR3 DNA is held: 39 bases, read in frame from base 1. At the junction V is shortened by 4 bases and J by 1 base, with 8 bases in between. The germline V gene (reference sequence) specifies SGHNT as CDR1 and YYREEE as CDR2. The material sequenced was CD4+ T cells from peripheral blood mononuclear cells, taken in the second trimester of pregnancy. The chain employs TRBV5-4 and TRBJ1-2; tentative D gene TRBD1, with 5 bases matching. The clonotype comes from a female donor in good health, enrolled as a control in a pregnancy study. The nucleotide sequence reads TGTGCCAGCAGCATCGACAGTAACTATGGCTACACCTTC. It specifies CASSIDSNYGYTF. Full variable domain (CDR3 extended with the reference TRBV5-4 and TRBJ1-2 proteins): ETGVTQSPTHLIKTRGQQVTLRCSSQSGHNTVSWYQQALGQGPQFIFQYYREEENGRGNFPPRFSGLQFPNYSSELNVNALELDDSALYLCASSIDSNYGYTFGSGTRLTVV.